The 4 T cell receptor beta chains given below trace back to one sample, sequenced in a study of blood T cell repertoires in COVID-19. Measured with immunoSEQ multiplex PCR; TCRdb has only the in-frame clones, and not every one. This sample carries under 300,000 clones, more than 85% of them seen once, and the ten largest clones take over 7.5%. The material sequenced was PBMCs or T cells enriched from blood (not recorded which). The source is a man aged 35-49 years who had recovered from COVID-19.

This clone was picked up a small number of times. This chain's CDR3 is CASLSSGANVLTF. CDR3 coding DNA: TGTGCCAGCCTAAGCTCTGGGGCCAACGTCCTGACTTTC. The rearrangement joins TRBV27 to TRBJ2-6; D call uncertain. V dropped 8 bases and J dropped 0 bases, with 5 bases sitting between them. The CDR3 length is 13 residues. Germline CDR1 reads MNHEY; CDR2 reads SMNVEV (reference sequence).

This clone was recorded only once. This chain uses TRBV3-1 (or the pseudogene TRBV3-2) with TRBJ1-1; possible D gene TRBD1, 5 bases. Trimming shortened V by 4 bases and J by 0 bases, and 15 bases separated the two germline ends. The CDR3 spans 16 residues. Germline values: CDR1 LGHDT, CDR2 YNNKEL (reference sequence). The CDR3 bases are TGTGCCAGCAGCCCAAGGCAGACAGCCATGAACACTGAAGCTTTCTTT. Translating it yields CASSPRQTAMNTEAFF.

The chain has TRBV19 and TRBJ1-4, with 8 positions matching TRBD1. The CDR3 is made up of 15 amino acids. V trimming: 5 bases; J trimming: 2 bases; junction bases outside the gene matches: 4. The V gene's germline CDR1 is LNHDA and CDR2 SQIVND (reference sequence). CDR3 bases: TGTGCCAGTAGTCCCAGGGGGCTGACTAATGAAAAACTGTTTTTT. Translation gives CASSPRGLTNEKLFF.

The J gene is TRBJ1-2, the V gene TRBV19; D is undetermined. V was clipped by 5 bases and J by 0 bases, with 13 bases between them. Germline V lookup: CDR1 LNHDA, CDR2 SQIVND (reference sequence). The CDR3 length is 15 residues. The CDR3: CASSPGGQPNYGYTF. The CDR3 coding sequence is TGTGCCAGTAGTCCAGGTGGGCAGCCTAACTATGGCTACACCTTC.